This T cell receptor (beta chain) was captured by sequencing in a study of long-term antiretroviral therapy in people with HIV. The V gene's germline CDR1 is SEHNR and CDR2 FQNEAQ (reference sequence). The CDR3 is 14 residues long. V was trimmed by 4 bases and J by 3 bases, leaving 10 bases between them. Researchers report immunoSEQ v3.0 was run at survey level. TCRdb's copy holds only in-frame clones and misses some; the assay was immunoSEQ multiplex PCR. The sample lists 7,000 or so clones; approximately 70% were seen once. The specimen was unsorted PBMCs, collected 0.2 years after starting antiretroviral therapy. This sequence joins TRBV7-9 and TRBJ1-5, with a weak D call TRBD1 (6 bases). The sequence was collected from a man aged 35-49 years with HIV. CDR3 in amino acids: CASSWGGANQPQHF. The CDR3 DNA reads as TGTGCCAGCAGCTGGGGGGGGGCCAATCAGCCCCAGCATTTT.